The 10 T cell receptor beta chains reported below all come from one sample, sequenced in a study of beta chain features in type 1 diabetes. Every isolated RNA sample was fully reverse transcribed, so sequencing captured expressed TCRB transcripts. Clones were read by immunoSEQ multiplex PCR, and TCRdb kept only the in-frame ones, dropping some. The sample records approximately 130,000 clones, roughly 17% being singletons. These receptors' antigens are unknown. Broader study findings: Moderate but significant shortening of TCRB CDR3s was recorded in all four CD4+ subsets from Type 1 diabetes patients.

Sequencing input: central memory CD4+ T cells from blood. The receptors derive from a man younger than 30 with type 1 diabetes.

The chain is built from TRBV7-2 and TRBJ2-7, with 12 bases aligning to TRBD2. Looked up from germline, CDR1 is SGHTA and CDR2 is FQGNSA. Trimming took 4 bases from V and 6 from J; bases not matched to a gene: 4. CDR3 length equals 14 residues. The CDR3 bases are TGTGCCAGCAGCTCCCGACTAGCGGGAGCCGAGCAGTACTTC. Its protein product is CASSSRLAGAEQYF.

The J gene is TRBJ2-2, the V gene TRBV4-2; 10 nucleotides agree with TRBD1. The CDR3 runs to 15 residues. Germline V lookup: CDR1 LGHNA, CDR2 YNFKEQ. V trimming: 7 bases; J trimming: 1 base; junction bases outside the gene matches: 3. The CDR3 is CASNRDRGNTGELFF. The CDR3 nucleotides read TGTGCCAGCAACCGGGACAGGGGGAACACCGGGGAGCTGTTTTTT.

The chain carries TRBV7-2 and TRBJ2-3; D is perhaps TRBD2 (6 bases). With 4 bases removed from V and 5 bases from J, the gap between germline ends came to 7 bases. The germline CDR1 and CDR2 sequences are SGHTA and FQGNSA. The CDR3 loop spans 12 amino acids. CDR3 region: CASSSGLDTQYF. Here the CDR3 DNA reads TGTGCCAGCAGCTCGGGACTAGATACGCAGTATTTT.

This clone has a handful of counts. The chain uses TRBV7-9 and TRBJ1-1; unclear D gene. Germline V CDR1 and CDR2: SEHNR, FQNEAQ (reference sequence). This CDR3 spans 13 amino acids. V dropped 5 bases and J dropped 2 bases, with 9 bases sitting between them. CDR3 in amino acids: CASSDKTNTEAFF. The CDR3 DNA reads TGTGCCAGCAGCGACAAAACTAACACTGAAGCTTTCTTT. Full variable domain (rest looked up from reference TRBV7-9 and TRBJ1-1): DTGVSQNPRHKITKRGQNVTFRCDPISEHNRLYWYRQTLGQGPEFLTYFQNEAQLEKSRLLSDRFSAERPKGSFSTLEIQRTEQGDSAMYLCASSDKTNTEAFFGQGTRLTVV.

This clone has just a few counts. The gene calls are TRBV27 and TRBJ2-7; the match to TRBD1 covers 10 bases. This CDR3 has 15 residues. Trimming took 6 bases from V and 4 from J; bases not matched to a gene: 9. Germline lookup yields CDR1 MNHEY and CDR2 SMNVEV (reference sequence). As DNA, the CDR3 is TGTGCCAGCAGCCGACAGGGGGCAGGTCTGTACGAGCAGTACTTC. Protein: CASSRQGAGLYEQYF.

This sequence joins TRBV29-1 and TRBJ2-7; tentatively, D is TRBD1 (6 bases). V was pared by 7 bases and J by 0 bases, with 10 bases between. This CDR3 has 12 residues. CDR1 is SQVTM, CDR2 ANQGSEA, per germline. The CDR3 coding sequence is TGCAGCGCCCAGGGGTACTCCTACGAGCAGTACTTC. Its translation: CSAQGYSYEQYF.

The rearrangement joins TRBV11-2 to TRBJ2-3; TRBD1 agrees at 7 bases. Trimming cost V 1 base and J 0 bases; bases outside gene matches: 10. Germline CDR1 SGHAT, CDR2 FQNNGV. This CDR3 region has 18 residues. The CDR3 is CASSLASGGGLSTDTQYF. The CDR3 nucleotides read TGTGCCAGCAGCTTAGCCTCAGGGGGTGGCCTAAGCACAGATACGCAGTATTTT. Complete variable domain (other parts from reference TRBV11-2 and TRBJ2-3): EAGVAQSPRYKIIEKRQSVAFWCNPISGHATLYWYQQILGQGPKLLIQFQNNGVVDDSQLPKDRFSAERLKGVDSTLKIQPAKLEDSAVYLCASSLASGGGLSTDTQYFGPGTRLTVL.

This clone was seen a single time. This chain connects TRBV4-1 to TRBJ2-4; D perhaps matches TRBD2 (5 bases). The CDR3 loop spans 13 amino acids. CDR1 and CDR2 from the germline V gene are MGHRA and YSYEKL. The V end lost 2 bases, the J end lost 11 bases, and 13 bases lay between the germline ends. CDR3 protein: CASSQQRSGVQYF. Written as DNA, the CDR3 is TGCGCCAGCAGCCAACAGAGGTCCGGGGTTCAGTACTTC.

Many counts were recorded for this clone. The rearrangement links TRBV29-1 to TRBJ2-3; either TRBD1 or TRBD2 may supply D (5 bases each). Germline V CDR1 and CDR2: SQVTM, ANQGSEA. V was clipped by 4 bases and J by 1 base, with 9 bases between them. This CDR3 comprises 13 residues. CDR3 loop: CSVGTGRTDTQYF. CDR3 sequence (DNA): TGCAGCGTTGGAACGGGGCGCACAGATACGCAGTATTTT.

The rearrangement links TRBV6-5 to TRBJ1-4; 8 positions match TRBD1. V shed 2 bases and J 8 bases; nucleotides not matched to a gene: 7. Germline CDR1 and CDR2: MNHEY and SVGAGI. This CDR3 contains 15 residues. CDR3 loop: CASSYDRGVSEKLFF. The CDR3 DNA is TGTGCCAGCAGTTACGACAGGGGAGTTTCCGAAAAACTGTTTTTT.